These T cell receptor beta chains were read from a single sample in a study of shared clonotypes between healthy human individuals. Method: immunoSEQ multiplex PCR; TCRdb's copy keeps in-frame clones and lacks some. This sample has 1 million to 1.2 million clones, with around 77% found just once. Sequenced input: memory CD4+ T cells from PBMCs. Receptors were obtained from a man younger than 30 in good health. Some clones in this sample may be carry-over from other donors' samples. Both conserved end residues are part of each CDR3.

v_gene: TRBV7-6
j_gene: TRBJ2-7
CDR3aa: CASSSYRGGEQYF

v_gene: TRBV19
j_gene: TRBJ1-2
CDR3aa: CASSDREDGYTF

v_gene: TRBV7-2
j_gene: TRBJ1-2
CDR3aa: CASSPGRANYGYTF

v_gene: TRBV18
j_gene: TRBJ2-1
CDR3aa: CASSPGLAGGNEQFF

v_gene: TRBV7-8
j_gene: TRBJ2-7
CDR3aa: CASSLARQREQYF

v_gene: TRBV28
j_gene: TRBJ1-5
CDR3aa: CASSPQRGQGANQPQHF

v_gene: TRBV27
j_gene: TRBJ2-3
CDR3aa: CASSTEGNTQYF

v_gene: TRBV9
j_gene: TRBJ2-1
CDR3aa: CASSVVGAGVAYNEQFF

v_gene: TRBV6-5
j_gene: TRBJ2-3
CDR3aa: CASSSAGVRTDTQYF

v_gene: TRBV2
j_gene: TRBJ2-2
CDR3aa: CASGGTGGTGELFF

v_gene: TRBV27
j_gene: TRBJ1-4
CDR3aa: CASQKSGSNEKLFF

v_gene: TRBV28
j_gene: TRBJ1-1
CDR3aa: CASSSIVLNTEAFF

v_gene: TRBV6-5
j_gene: TRBJ2-3
CDR3aa: CASSYGTGEGTQYF

v_gene: TRBV5-1
j_gene: TRBJ2-7
CDR3aa: CASRDHREQYF

v_gene: TRBV27
j_gene: TRBJ2-3
CDR3aa: CATRSFFTDTQYF

v_gene: TRBV5-5
j_gene: TRBJ1-1
CDR3aa: CASSLSLGTANTEAFF

v_gene: TRBV18
j_gene: TRBJ1-1
CDR3aa: CASSRTGNTEAFF

v_gene: TRBV30
j_gene: TRBJ2-5
CDR3aa: CAWSVGSKETQYF

v_gene: TRBV9
j_gene: TRBJ2-5
CDR3aa: CASSVATGPQETQYF

v_gene: TRBV30
j_gene: TRBJ1-1
CDR3aa: CAWSGLTEAFF

v_gene: TRBV5-4
j_gene: TRBJ1-1
CDR3aa: CASSLSQTNTEAFF

v_gene: TRBV29-1
j_gene: TRBJ1-3
CDR3aa: CSVVGTLGGNTIYF

v_gene: TRBV30
j_gene: TRBJ2-1
CDR3aa: CAWSSGSWEGQFF

v_gene: TRBV7-3
j_gene: TRBJ2-1
CDR3aa: CASSFGREGLGTGNEQFF

v_gene: TRBV4-1
j_gene: TRBJ2-7
CDR3aa: CASSQPSALSYEQYF

v_gene: TRBV5-8
j_gene: TRBJ1-4
CDR3aa: CASSTFLTGQDEKLFF

v_gene: TRBV27
j_gene: TRBJ2-1
CDR3aa: CASSRRGSSRMSPNEQFF

v_gene: TRBV28
j_gene: TRBJ1-4
CDR3aa: CASSTRGRGNEKLFF

v_gene: TRBV6-1
j_gene: TRBJ1-5
CDR3aa: CASSEVFGQNSNQPQHF

v_gene: TRBV14
j_gene: TRBJ1-3
CDR3aa: CASSQDIGRAGNTIYF

v_gene: TRBV7-3
j_gene: TRBJ2-2
CDR3aa: CASSLGLDTGELFF

v_gene: TRBV5-5
j_gene: TRBJ1-5
CDR3aa: CASSKYGVVGQPQHF

v_gene: TRBV4-1
j_gene: TRBJ2-3
CDR3aa: CASSQPTTGLSRNTQYF

v_gene: TRBV6-5
j_gene: TRBJ2-7
CDR3aa: CASSSTGSYEQYF

v_gene: TRBV28
j_gene: TRBJ2-7
CDR3aa: CASSATGRYEQYF

v_gene: TRBV14
j_gene: TRBJ2-7
CDR3aa: CASSQGFTQYF

v_gene: TRBV28
j_gene: TRBJ1-4
CDR3aa: CASSLGDSYEKLFF

v_gene: TRBV6-5
j_gene: TRBJ2-2
CDR3aa: CASSPRQGKTGELFF

v_gene: TRBV5-4
j_gene: TRBJ2-7
CDR3aa: CATADRSTLGEQYF

v_gene: TRBV18
j_gene: TRBJ2-7
CDR3aa: CASSHTSGRETEQYF

v_gene: TRBV10-1
j_gene: TRBJ1-1
CDR3aa: CASSEKGWAFF

v_gene: TRBV30
j_gene: TRBJ2-5
CDR3aa: CAWSVGLSWEQYF

v_gene: TRBV11-1
j_gene: TRBJ2-2
CDR3aa: CASSSRTGAHGELFF

v_gene: TRBV30
j_gene: TRBJ2-2
CDR3aa: CAWSAADTGELFF

v_gene: TRBV6-5
j_gene: -
CDR3aa: CASSSTGTSTYEQYF

v_gene: TRBV2
j_gene: TRBJ2-3
CDR3aa: CASGRDRGPDTQYF

v_gene: TRBV20-1
j_gene: TRBJ1-1
CDR3aa: CSARGRGGAFF

v_gene: TRBV10-3
j_gene: TRBJ1-2
CDR3aa: CATVGDRGQGYTF

v_gene: TRBV5-4
j_gene: TRBJ1-4
CDR3aa: CASSLVGDGTEKLFF

v_gene: TRBV5-4
j_gene: TRBJ2-2
CDR3aa: CASSTDRGRVGELFF

v_gene: TRBV9
j_gene: TRBJ2-2
CDR3aa: CASSTTEGAPDTGELFF

v_gene: TRBV7-2
j_gene: TRBJ2-7
CDR3aa: CASSPPSSYEQYF

v_gene: TRBV6-6
j_gene: TRBJ1-1
CDR3aa: CASSSQGYTEAFF

v_gene: TRBV6-6
j_gene: TRBJ2-3
CDR3aa: CASSLLGGRATDTQYF

v_gene: TRBV27
j_gene: TRBJ2-7
CDR3aa: CASTSSGRAYEQYF

v_gene: TRBV10-2
j_gene: TRBJ1-5
CDR3aa: CASRTGNQPQHF

v_gene: TRBV29-1
j_gene: TRBJ2-3
CDR3aa: CSVEASGMKDTQYF

v_gene: TRBV7-2
j_gene: TRBJ2-1
CDR3aa: CASRPGQYNEQFF

v_gene: TRBV28
j_gene: TRBJ1-2
CDR3aa: CASSLGRLDYGYTF